These T cell receptor beta chains were read from a single sample in a study of blood T cell repertoires in COVID-19. TCRdb keeps only in-frame clones here, not all; method: immunoSEQ multiplex PCR. Among fewer than 350,000 clones listed, around nine tenths were seen once. Sequenced material: PBMCs or T cells enriched from blood (not recorded which). These receptors all stem from a middle-aged woman who had recovered from COVID-19. Both conserved end residues are part of each CDR3. D genes are given only for firm matches. Size is stated for part of the rows, as once, few or many counts, or as a class when the clone is expanded.

cdr3_length	d_call	v_call	clone_size	j_call	cdr3_nt	cdr3_aa
15	-	TRBV5-1	-	TRBJ1-2	TGCGCCAGCAGCTTGGGGCCGGGTTTGATGTATGGCTACACCTTC	CASSLGPGLMYGYTF
12	-	TRBV3-1/TRBV3-2	-	TRBJ1-4	TGTGCCAGCAAAAACACGGCGGGAAAACTGTTTTTT	CASKNTAGKLFF
16	TRBD1	TRBV28	-	TRBJ1-4	TGTGCCAGCGGGAGACAGGGGGCAGGTATTGATGAAAAACTGTTTTTT	CASGRQGAGIDEKLFF
16	TRBD1	TRBV28	-	TRBJ1-1	TGTGCCAGCAGCCTCCGCCGGGACAGGGGATCCCCTGAAGCTTTCTTT	CASSLRRDRGSPEAFF
12	-	TRBV6-5	-	TRBJ2-7	TGTGCCAGCGGCCGGGGTATGGACGAGCAGTACTTC	CASGRGMDEQYF
13	-	TRBV12-3/TRBV12-4	-	TRBJ1-4	TGTGCCAGCAGTTTGGGCCCGCTCGAAAAACTGTTTTTT	CASSLGPLEKLFF
13	-	TRBV2	-	TRBJ1-2	TGTGCCAGCAGGCGGGAAAGCGGCTATGGCTACACCTTC	CASRRESGYGYTF
15	-	TRBV28	-	TRBJ2-7	TGTGCCAGCAGCCTCCACAGGGCTATTGCCTACGAGCAGTACTTC	CASSLHRAIAYEQYF
13	-	TRBV2	-	TRBJ1-4	TGTGCCAGCAGTGAAGCGAGGGAGGGAAAACTGTTTTTT	CASSEAREGKLFF
15	TRBD1	TRBV24-1	-	TRBJ2-2	TGTGCCACCAGAAGTGCGGGACAGGACACCGGGGAGCTGTTTTTT	CATRSAGQDTGELFF
13	-	TRBV7-9	-	TRBJ1-5	TGTGCCAGCAGCTTAAACAACAATCAGCCCCAGCATTTT	CASSLNNNQPQHF
15	-	TRBV10-3	few	TRBJ1-1	TGTGCCATCAGTGAGGGAGACGGCGGGTCCGCGTCCGCTTTCTTT	CAISEGDGGSASAFF
20	-	TRBV6-9	-	TRBJ1-5	TGTGCCAGCAGTTATTCGATGGGCACGACGGAACCTTTTTTCAATCAGCCCCAGCATTTT	CASSYSMGTTEPFFNQPQHF
19	TRBD1	TRBV28	-	TRBJ2-3	TGTGCCAGCTCTCATACGGACAGGGCGTTCCTCCGTAGCACAGATACGCAGTATTTT	CASSHTDRAFLRSTDTQYF
14	-	TRBV4-1	-	TRBJ2-2	TGCGCCAGCAGCCAAGAAGGGGCGACCGGGGAGCTGTTTTTT	CASSQEGATGELFF
17	TRBD2	TRBV27	-	TRBJ2-1	TGTGCCAGCAGTACCCCCCCGCCTAGCGGGAGAAGTAATGAGCAGTTCTTC	CASSTPPPSGRSNEQFF
16	TRBD2	TRBV18	-	TRBJ2-1	TGTGCCAGCTCTACCCTAGCGGGCTTTACCTACAATGAGCAGTTCTTC	CASSTLAGFTYNEQFF
13	-	TRBV4-3	-	TRBJ2-2	TGCGCCAGCAGCCAATTCTATGCCGGGGAGCTGTTTTTT	CASSQFYAGELFF
19	TRBD2	TRBV24-1	-	TRBJ2-1	TGTGCCACCAGTGATTTGTCTAGCGGGAGAGGGAGGGCTTACAATGAGCAGTTCTTC	CATSDLSSGRGRAYNEQFF
14	-	TRBV27	many	TRBJ2-3	TGTGCCAGCGCGCGGGGCGGAACCACAGATACGCAGTATTTT	CASARGGTTDTQYF
14	-	TRBV7-2	-	TRBJ2-2	TGTGCCAGCAGCTTAGGGTCAACGGCCGGGGAGCTGTTTTTT	CASSLGSTAGELFF
15	-	TRBV28	-	TRBJ1-1	TGTGCCAGCAGTTTAAACGAGGGCCGTAACACTGAAGCTTTCTTT	CASSLNEGRNTEAFF
12	TRBD2	TRBV6-2/TRBV6-3	-	TRBJ2-1	TGTGCCAGCAGTTGGACTAGTGCAGAGCAGTTCTTC	CASSWTSAEQFF
14	-	TRBV2	once	TRBJ2-7	TGTGCCAGCAACCTCGGCGGAGGACTGCACGAGCAGTACTTC	CASNLGGGLHEQYF
14	-	TRBV3-1/TRBV3-2	-	TRBJ2-7	TGTGCCAGCAGCCACGGCAGGGATTCCTACGAGCAGTACTTC	CASSHGRDSYEQYF
15	TRBD2	TRBV27	-	TRBJ2-7	TGTGCCAGCAGTTTATTACCGGGAGGGAGATACGAGCAGTACTTC	CASSLLPGGRYEQYF
16	-	TRBV7-2	-	TRBJ2-3	TGTGCCAGCAGCTTAGCTGTCGCGGCCTCCACAGATACGCAGTATTTT	CASSLAVAASTDTQYF
17	-	TRBV5-6	-	TRBJ1-6	TGTGCCAGCAGCTTGTGGACAGCCAGCTCCTATAATTCACCCCTCCACTTT	CASSLWTASSYNSPLHF
14	-	TRBV7-2	-	TRBJ2-5	TGTGCCAGCAGTAAACAAGATGGGCTGGAGACCCAGTACTTC	CASSKQDGLETQYF
15	TRBD1	TRBV7-6	-	TRBJ1-1	TGTGCCAGCAGCTTAGTAAAGGGGGCTAGCACTGAAGCTTTCTTT	CASSLVKGASTEAFF
18	-	TRBV5-1	-	TRBJ2-7	TGCGCCAGCAGCTTGACCGCACGAGGGCGGGTCAGCTCCTACGAGCAGTACTTC	CASSLTARGRVSSYEQYF
17	TRBD2	TRBV18	-	TRBJ2-7	TGTGCCAGCTCCCAAAGCGCAACTAGCGGGAGCGGATACGAGCAGTACTTC	CASSQSATSGSGYEQYF
15	-	TRBV7-9	-	TRBJ2-7	TGTGCCAGCAGCTTAGAAAGCGGCATCCGCTACGAGCAGTACTTC	CASSLESGIRYEQYF
17	TRBD1	TRBV5-6	-	TRBJ1-5	TGTGCCAGCAGCTGGGGACAGGGAAAATTGAACAATCAGCCCCAGCATTTT	CASSWGQGKLNNQPQHF
15	TRBD1	TRBV6-5	-	TRBJ2-7	TGTGCCAGCAGTCCAAGACAGGGAGTGGTCTACGAGCAGTACTTC	CASSPRQGVVYEQYF
13	-	TRBV9	-	TRBJ1-1	TGTGCCAGCAGCGTAGGTATGAACACTGAAGCTTTCTTT	CASSVGMNTEAFF
9	-	TRBV20-1	-	TRBJ2-1	TGCAGTGCTCGCGGGGAGCAGTTCTTC	CSARGEQFF
15	-	TRBV28	few	TRBJ2-7	TGTGCCAGCAGGCCAACTAGCCCCCTCTCCTACGAGCAGTACTTC	CASRPTSPLSYEQYF
15	TRBD1	TRBV9	-	TRBJ1-2	TGTGCCAGCAGCGCACAGGGAACCCCAGGGGGAGGCTACACCTTC	CASSAQGTPGGGYTF
15	-	TRBV6-5	-	TRBJ1-4	TGTGCCAGCAGTTACTCTATACAGGTCGGCGAAAAACTGTTTTTT	CASSYSIQVGEKLFF
16	TRBD2	TRBV19	-	TRBJ2-2	TGTGCCAGTAGTCCTCGGACTAGCGGGGCCACCGGGGAGCTGTTTTTT	CASSPRTSGATGELFF
15	TRBD2	TRBV7-2	-	TRBJ2-1	TGTGCCAGCACCGGGGGGGGGACTCGGGGCGATGAGCAGTTCTTC	CASTGGGTRGDEQFF
12	-	TRBV27	-	TRBJ2-7	TGTGCCAGCAGTTTGTCAGGTGCCGAGCAGTACTTC	CASSLSGAEQYF
15	TRBD1	TRBV12-5	few	TRBJ2-5	TGTGCTAGTGGTCCCGGACAGGGAATCGGGGAGACCCAGTACTTC	CASGPGQGIGETQYF
16	TRBD2	TRBV7-3	-	TRBJ2-2	TGTGCCAGCAGCTCGACGAGCGGGAGTGGAACCGGGGAGCTGTTTTTT	CASSSTSGSGTGELFF
19	TRBD2	TRBV3-1/TRBV3-2	-	TRBJ2-6	TGTGCCAGCAGCCTGGGACTAGCGGGAGGGCCCCCTGGGGCCAACGTCCTGACTTTC	CASSLGLAGGPPGANVLTF